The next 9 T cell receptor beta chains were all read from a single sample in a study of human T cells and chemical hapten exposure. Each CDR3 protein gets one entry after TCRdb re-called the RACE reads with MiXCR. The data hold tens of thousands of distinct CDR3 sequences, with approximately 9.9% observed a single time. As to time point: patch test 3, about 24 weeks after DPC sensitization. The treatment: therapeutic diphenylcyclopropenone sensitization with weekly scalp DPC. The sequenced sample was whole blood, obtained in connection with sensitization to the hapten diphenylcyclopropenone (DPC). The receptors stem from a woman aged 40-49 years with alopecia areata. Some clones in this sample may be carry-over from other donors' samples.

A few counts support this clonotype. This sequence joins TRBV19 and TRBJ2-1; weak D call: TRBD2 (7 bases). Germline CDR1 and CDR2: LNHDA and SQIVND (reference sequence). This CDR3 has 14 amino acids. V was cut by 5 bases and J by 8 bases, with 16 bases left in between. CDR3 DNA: TGTGCCAGTAGTGCCGGGGGGCTCGTTGATGAGCAGTTCTTC. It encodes CASSAGGLVDEQFF.

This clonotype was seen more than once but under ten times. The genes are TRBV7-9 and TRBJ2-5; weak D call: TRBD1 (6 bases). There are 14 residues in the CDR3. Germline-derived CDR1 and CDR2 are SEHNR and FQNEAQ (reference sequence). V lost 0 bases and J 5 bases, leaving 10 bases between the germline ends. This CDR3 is CASSLASQGETQYF. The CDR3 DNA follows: TGTGCCAGCAGCTTAGCATCACAGGGTGAGACCCAGTACTTC.

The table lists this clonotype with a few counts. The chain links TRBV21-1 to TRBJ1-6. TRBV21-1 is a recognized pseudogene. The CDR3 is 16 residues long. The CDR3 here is CASSKSTVFHNSPLHF. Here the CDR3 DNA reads TGTGCCAGCAGCAAGTCGACGGTGTTCCATAATTCACCCCTCCACTTT.

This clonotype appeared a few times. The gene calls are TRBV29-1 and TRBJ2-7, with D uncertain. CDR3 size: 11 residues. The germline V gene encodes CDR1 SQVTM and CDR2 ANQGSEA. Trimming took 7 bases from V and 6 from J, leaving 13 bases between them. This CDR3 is CSGTIRGEQYF. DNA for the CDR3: TGCAGCGGTACCATACGAGGCGAGCAGTACTTC.

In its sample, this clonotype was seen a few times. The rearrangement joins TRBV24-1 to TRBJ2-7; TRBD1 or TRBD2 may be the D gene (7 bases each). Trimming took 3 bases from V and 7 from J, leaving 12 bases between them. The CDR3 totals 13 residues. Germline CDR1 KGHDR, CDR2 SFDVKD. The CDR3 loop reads CATSDRQGGEQYF. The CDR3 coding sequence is TGTGCCACCAGTGATCGACAGGGAGGGGAGCAGTACTTC.

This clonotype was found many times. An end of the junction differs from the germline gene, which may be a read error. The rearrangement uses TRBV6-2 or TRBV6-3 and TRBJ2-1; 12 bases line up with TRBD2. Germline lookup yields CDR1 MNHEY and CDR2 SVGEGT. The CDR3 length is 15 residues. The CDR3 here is CASSQLAGGASRMVF. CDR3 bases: TGTGCCAGCAGTCAACTAGCGGGGGGAGCCTCTCGTATGGTCTTC.

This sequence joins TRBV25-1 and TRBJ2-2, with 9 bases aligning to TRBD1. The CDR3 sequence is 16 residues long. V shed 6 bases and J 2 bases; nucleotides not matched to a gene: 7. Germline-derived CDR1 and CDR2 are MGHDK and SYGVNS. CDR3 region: CASSRDRDLNTGELFF. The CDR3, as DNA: TGTGCCAGCAGCCGGGACAGGGACCTAAACACCGGGGAGCTGTTTTTT. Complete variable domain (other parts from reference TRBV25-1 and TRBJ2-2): EADIYQTPRYLVIGTGKKITLECSQTMGHDKMYWYQQDPGMELHLIHYSYGVNSTEKGDLSSESTVSRIRTEHFPLTLESARPSHTSQYLCASSRDRDLNTGELFFGEGSRLTVL.

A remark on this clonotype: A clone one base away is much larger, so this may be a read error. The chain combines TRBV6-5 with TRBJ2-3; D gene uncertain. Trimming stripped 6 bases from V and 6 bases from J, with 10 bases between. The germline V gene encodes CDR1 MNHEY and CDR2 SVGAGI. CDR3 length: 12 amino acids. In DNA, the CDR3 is TGTGCCAGCAGCTTGAAGGTGGATACGCAGTATTTT. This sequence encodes CASSLKVDTQYF.

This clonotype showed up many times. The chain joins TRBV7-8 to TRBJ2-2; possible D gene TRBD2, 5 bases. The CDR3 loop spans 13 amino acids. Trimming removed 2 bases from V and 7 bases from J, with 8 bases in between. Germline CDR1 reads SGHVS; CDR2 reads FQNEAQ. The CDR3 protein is CASSLRESGELFF. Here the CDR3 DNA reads TGTGCCAGCAGCTTAAGGGAGAGCGGGGAGCTGTTTTTT. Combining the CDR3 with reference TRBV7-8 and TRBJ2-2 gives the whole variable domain GAGVSQSPRYKVAKRGQDVALRCDPISGHVSLFWYQQALGQGPEFLTYFQNEAQLDKSGLPSDRFFAERPEGSVSTLKIQRTQQEDSAVYLCASSLRESGELFFGEGSRLTVL.